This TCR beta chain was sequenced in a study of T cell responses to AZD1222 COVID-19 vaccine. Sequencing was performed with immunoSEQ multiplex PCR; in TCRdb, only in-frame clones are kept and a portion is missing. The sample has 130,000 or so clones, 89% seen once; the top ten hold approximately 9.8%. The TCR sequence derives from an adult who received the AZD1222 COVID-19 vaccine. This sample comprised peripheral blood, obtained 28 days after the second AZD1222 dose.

CDR3 amino acids: CAWSTDWSSYNSPLHF. The CDR3 bases are TGTGCCTGGAGTACTGACTGGAGCTCCTATAATTCACCCCTCCACTTT. V gene TRBV30 combines with J gene TRBJ1-6; D gene unclear. With 2 bases removed from V and 0 bases from J, the gap between germline ends came to 11 bases. The germline V gene encodes CDR1 GTSNPN and CDR2 SVGIG (reference sequence). The CDR3 is 16 residues long.